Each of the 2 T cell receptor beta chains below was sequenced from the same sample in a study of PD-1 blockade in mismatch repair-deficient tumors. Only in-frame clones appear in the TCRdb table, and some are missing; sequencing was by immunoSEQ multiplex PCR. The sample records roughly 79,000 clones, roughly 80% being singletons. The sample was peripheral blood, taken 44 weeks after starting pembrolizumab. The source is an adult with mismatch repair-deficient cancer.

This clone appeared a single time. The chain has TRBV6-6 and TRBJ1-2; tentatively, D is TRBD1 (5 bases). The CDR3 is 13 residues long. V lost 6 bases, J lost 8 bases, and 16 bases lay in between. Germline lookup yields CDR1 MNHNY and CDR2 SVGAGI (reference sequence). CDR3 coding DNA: TGTGCCAGCAGCTCCAGTCCAGGGAGAGGCTACACCTTC. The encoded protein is CASSSSPGRGYTF.

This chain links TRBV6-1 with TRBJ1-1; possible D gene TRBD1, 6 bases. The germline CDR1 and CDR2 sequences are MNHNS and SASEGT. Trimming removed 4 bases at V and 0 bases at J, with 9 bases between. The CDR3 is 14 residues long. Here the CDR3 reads CASSVGQLNTEAFF. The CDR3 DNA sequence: TGTGCCAGCAGTGTGGGACAACTGAACACTGAAGCTTTCTTT.